This T cell receptor beta chain was sequenced during a study of shared clonotypes between healthy human individuals. Study findings and constraints: An anticipated effect of sequencing depth on clonotype sharing among donors was recognized.

The germline gives CDR1 LNHNV, CDR2 YYDKDF (reference sequence). V lost 1 base and J lost 6, with 15 bases in between. The CDR3 contains 16 residues. TCRdb's table, derived via immunoSEQ multiplex PCR, lists solely in-frame clones and lacks some. Here the sample spans around 750,000 clones, over 65% being singletons. This clone appeared a few times. Its matching antigen is unknown. From CD4+ cells came CD45RA+ naive and CD45RA-negative memory subsets. The chain combines TRBV15 with TRBJ1-4; D gene uncertain. The source of this sequence is a woman aged 25 to 45 in good health. Sequenced input: memory CD4+ T cells sorted from blood. The subset: CD45RA-negative fraction. CDR3 DNA sequence: TGTGCCACCAGCAGAGCTCTGGAGGGAGGTGATGAAAAACTGTTTTTT. This encodes CATSRALEGGDEKLFF.